This is a list of T cell receptor beta chains from one sample in a study of beta chain features in type 1 diabetes. Libraries were prepared by immunoSEQ multiplex PCR; TCRdb keeps only in-frame clonotypes and omits some of them. The repertoire consists of more than 350,000 clones, with over 10% occurring once and the leading ten covering 0.04% to 0.05%. Source material: naive CD4+ T cells from blood. All receptors come from a woman aged 18-29 years in good health. Both conserved end residues are part of each CDR3. Only some rows state a clone size, as once, few, many or a class for expanded clones.

V gene	J gene	clone size	CDR3 protein
TRBV9	TRBJ1-2	few	CASGPAGGNGYTF
TRBV4-3	TRBJ1-1	-	CASSHQPAEAFF
TRBV25-1	TRBJ1-2	few	CASSTVGSSDGYTF
TRBV7-9	TRBJ2-5	-	CASSQASGAETQYF
TRBV7-3	TRBJ2-1	-	CASSLSREFEQFF
TRBV5-1	TRBJ2-1	-	CASSLAAGLSSYNEQFF
TRBV5-1	TRBJ1-4	few	CASSLGTGNEKLFF
TRBV28	TRBJ2-3	few	CASSLQGEVDTQYF
TRBV5-6	TRBJ2-1	-	CASSLAGTPYNEQFF
TRBV19	TRBJ2-5	few	CASSIVGKGVGTQYF
TRBV11-3	TRBJ2-3	few	CASSLQGDTDTQYF
TRBV2	TRBJ2-7	few	CASSEARLAGSSYEQYF
TRBV7-2	TRBJ2-3	few	CASSPIGTDTQYF
TRBV14	TRBJ1-3	-	CASSQFSFGYTIYF
TRBV21-1	TRBJ2-3	-	CASRYRVGGLTDTQYF
TRBV9	TRBJ1-3	few	CASSTTSGQGGNTIYF
TRBV9	TRBJ1-2	few	CASSVTGANYGYTF
TRBV7-8	TRBJ1-1	few	CASSKGPGQGTEAFF
TRBV10-3	TRBJ2-1	-	CAISESGLAVYNEQFF
TRBV7-9	TRBJ1-4	few	CASSLNLGKGKLFF
TRBV5-1	TRBJ2-5	few	CASSFRGHQETQYF
TRBV5-4	TRBJ2-7	-	CASSPGISYEQYF
TRBV20-1	TRBJ2-5	few	CSAPWRETQYF
TRBV11-2	TRBJ2-5	-	CASVLIGREANF